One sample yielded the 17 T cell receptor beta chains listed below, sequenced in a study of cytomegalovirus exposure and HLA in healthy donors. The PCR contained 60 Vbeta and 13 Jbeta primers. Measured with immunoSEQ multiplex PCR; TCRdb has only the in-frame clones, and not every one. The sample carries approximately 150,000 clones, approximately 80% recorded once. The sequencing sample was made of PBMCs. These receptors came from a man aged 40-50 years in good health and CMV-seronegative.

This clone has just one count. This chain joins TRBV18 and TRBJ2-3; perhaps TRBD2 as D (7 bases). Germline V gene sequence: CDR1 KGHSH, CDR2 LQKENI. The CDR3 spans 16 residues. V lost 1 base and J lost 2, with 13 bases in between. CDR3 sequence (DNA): TGTGCCAGCTCACCACGTGGGGGGGCCACCACAGATACGCAGTATTTT. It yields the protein CASSPRGGATTDTQYF.

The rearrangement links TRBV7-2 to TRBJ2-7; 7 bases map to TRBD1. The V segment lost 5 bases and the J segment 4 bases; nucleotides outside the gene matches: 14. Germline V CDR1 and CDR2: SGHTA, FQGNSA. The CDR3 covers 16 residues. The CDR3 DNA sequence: TGTGCCAGCAGCCCTCGGCAGGGCCAGGGGGTTTACGAGCAGTACTTC. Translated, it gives CASSPRQGQGVYEQYF. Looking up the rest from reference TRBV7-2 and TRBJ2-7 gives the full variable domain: GAGVSQSPSNKVTEKGKDVELRCDPISGHTALYWYRQSLGQGLEFLIYFQGNSAPDKSGLPSDRFSAERTGGSVSTLTIQRTQQEDSAVYLCASSPRQGQGVYEQYFGPGTRLTVT.

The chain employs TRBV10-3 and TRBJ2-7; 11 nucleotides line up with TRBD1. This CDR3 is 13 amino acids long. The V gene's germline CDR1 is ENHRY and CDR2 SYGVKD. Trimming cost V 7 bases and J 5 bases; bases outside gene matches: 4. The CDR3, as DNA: TGTGCCATCACGGGACAGGGGGTCGACGAGCAGTACTTC. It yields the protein CAITGQGVDEQYF.

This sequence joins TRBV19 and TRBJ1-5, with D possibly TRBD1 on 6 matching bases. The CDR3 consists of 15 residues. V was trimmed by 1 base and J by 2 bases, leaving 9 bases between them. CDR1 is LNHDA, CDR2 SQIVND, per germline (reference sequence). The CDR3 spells CASSIGGGGNQPQHF. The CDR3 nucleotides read TGTGCCAGTAGTATAGGGGGGGGCGGCAATCAGCCCCAGCATTTT.

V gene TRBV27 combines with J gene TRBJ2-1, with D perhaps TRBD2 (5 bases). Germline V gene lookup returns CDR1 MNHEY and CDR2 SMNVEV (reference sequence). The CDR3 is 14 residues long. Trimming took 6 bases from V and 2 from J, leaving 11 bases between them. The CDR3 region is CASRTSAPYNEQFF. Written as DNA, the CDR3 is TGTGCCAGCAGAACTAGTGCCCCCTACAATGAGCAGTTCTTC.

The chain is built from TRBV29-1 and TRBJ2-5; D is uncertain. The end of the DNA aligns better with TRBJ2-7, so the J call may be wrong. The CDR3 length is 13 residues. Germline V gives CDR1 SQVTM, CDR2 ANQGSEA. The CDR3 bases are TGCAGCGTTGTGGGCCACAGCTCCTACGAGCAGTACTTC. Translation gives CSVVGHSSYEQYF.

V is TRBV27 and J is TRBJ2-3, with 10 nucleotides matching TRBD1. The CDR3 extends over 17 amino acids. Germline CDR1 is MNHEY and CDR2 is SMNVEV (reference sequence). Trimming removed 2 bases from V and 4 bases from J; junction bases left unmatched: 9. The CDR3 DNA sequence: TGTGCCAGCAGTTTACGTCAAGACAGGGGGCTGGCAGATACGCAGTATTTT. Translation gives CASSLRQDRGLADTQYF.

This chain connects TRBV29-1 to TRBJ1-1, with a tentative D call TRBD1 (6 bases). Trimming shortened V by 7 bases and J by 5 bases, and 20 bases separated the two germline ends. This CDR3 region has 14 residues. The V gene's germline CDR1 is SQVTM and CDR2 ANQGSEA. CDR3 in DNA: TGCAGCGCCACTAACATGGGGAGGGGGACTGAAGCTTTCTTT. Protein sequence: CSATNMGRGTEAFF. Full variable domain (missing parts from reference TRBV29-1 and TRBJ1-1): SAVISQKPSRDICQRGTSLTIQCQVDSQVTMMFWYRQQPGQSLTLIATANQGSEATYESGFVIDKFPISRPNLTFSTLTVSNMSPEDSSIYLCSATNMGRGTEAFFGQGTRLTVV.

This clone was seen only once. As DNA, the CDR3 is TGTGCCAGCAGCTTGCCCCTAGCCAATGAGCAGTTCTTC. This translates into CASSLPLANEQFF. This chain uses TRBV5-6 with TRBJ2-1; possibly TRBD2 for D (5 bases). V lost 1 base and J 6 bases, leaving 8 bases between the germline ends. CDR1 and CDR2 from the germline V gene are SGHDT and YYEEEE. This CDR3 has 13 amino acids.

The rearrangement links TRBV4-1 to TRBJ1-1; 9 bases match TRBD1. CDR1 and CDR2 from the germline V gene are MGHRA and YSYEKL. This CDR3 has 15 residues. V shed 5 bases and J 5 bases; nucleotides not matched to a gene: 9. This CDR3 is CASSRQTGGGTEAFF. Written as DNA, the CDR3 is TGCGCCAGCAGCAGACAGACAGGGGGAGGAACTGAAGCTTTCTTT.

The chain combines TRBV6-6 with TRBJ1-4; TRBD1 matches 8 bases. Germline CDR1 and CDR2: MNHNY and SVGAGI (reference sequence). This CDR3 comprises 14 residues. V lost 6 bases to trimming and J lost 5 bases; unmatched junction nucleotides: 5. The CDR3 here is CASSQGQVNEKLFF. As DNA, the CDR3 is TGTGCCAGCAGCCAGGGACAGGTGAATGAAAAACTGTTTTTT.

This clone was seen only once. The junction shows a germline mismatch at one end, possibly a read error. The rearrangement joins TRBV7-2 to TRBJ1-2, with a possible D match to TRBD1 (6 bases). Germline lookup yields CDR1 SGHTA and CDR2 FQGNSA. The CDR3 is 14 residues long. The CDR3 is CAGSLGDIVAGYTF. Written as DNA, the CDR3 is TGTGCCGGCAGCTTAGGGGACATAGTAGCCGGCTACACCTTC.

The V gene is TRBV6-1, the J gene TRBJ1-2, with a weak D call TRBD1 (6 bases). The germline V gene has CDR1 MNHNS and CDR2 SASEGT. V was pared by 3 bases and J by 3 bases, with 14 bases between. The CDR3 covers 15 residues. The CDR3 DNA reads TGTGCCAGCAGTGAGCACCGGGACATCTACTATGGCTACACCTTC. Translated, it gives CASSEHRDIYYGYTF.

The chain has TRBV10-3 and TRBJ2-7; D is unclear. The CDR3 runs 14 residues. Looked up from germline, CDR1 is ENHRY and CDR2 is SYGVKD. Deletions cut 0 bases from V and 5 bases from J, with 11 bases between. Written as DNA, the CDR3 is TGTGCCATCAGTGAGTCGATCCCCGACAACGAGCAGTACTTC. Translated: CAISESIPDNEQYF.

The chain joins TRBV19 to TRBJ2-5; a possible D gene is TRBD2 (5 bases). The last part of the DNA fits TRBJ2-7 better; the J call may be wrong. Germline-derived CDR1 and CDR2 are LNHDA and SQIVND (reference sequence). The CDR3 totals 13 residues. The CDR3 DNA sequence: TGTGCCAGTAGGGGGAGCGGCCCTTACGAGCAGTACTTC. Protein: CASRGSGPYEQYF.

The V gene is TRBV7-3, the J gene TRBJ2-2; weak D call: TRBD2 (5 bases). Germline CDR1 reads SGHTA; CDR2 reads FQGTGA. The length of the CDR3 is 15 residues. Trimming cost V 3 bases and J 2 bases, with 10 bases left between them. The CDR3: CASSLGRENTGELFF. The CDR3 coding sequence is TGTGCCAGCAGCTTGGGCCGGGAAAACACCGGGGAGCTGTTTTTT.

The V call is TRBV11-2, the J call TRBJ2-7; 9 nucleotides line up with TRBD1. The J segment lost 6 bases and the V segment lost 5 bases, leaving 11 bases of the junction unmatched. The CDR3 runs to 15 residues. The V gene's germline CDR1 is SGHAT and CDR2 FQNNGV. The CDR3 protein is CASSTTGTGFSEQYF. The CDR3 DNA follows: TGTGCCAGCAGCACGACGGGGACAGGGTTCTCCGAGCAGTACTTC.